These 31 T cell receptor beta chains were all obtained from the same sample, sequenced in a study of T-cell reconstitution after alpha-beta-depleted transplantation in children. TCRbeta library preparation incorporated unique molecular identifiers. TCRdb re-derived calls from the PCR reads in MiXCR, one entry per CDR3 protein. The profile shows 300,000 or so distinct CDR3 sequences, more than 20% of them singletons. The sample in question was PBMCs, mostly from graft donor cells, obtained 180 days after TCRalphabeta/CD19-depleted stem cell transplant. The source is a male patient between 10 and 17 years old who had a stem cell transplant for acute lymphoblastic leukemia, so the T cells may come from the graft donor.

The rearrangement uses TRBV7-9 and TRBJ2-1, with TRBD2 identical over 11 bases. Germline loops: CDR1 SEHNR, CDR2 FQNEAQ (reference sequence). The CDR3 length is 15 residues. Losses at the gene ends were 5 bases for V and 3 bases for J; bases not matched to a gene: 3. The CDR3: CASSASGGIYNEQFF. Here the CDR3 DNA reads TGTGCCAGCAGCGCTAGCGGGGGGATCTACAATGAGCAGTTCTTC.

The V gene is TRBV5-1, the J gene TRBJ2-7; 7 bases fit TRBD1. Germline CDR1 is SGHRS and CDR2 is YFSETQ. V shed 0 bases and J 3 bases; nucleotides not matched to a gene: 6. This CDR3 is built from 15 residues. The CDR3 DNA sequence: TGCGCCAGCAGCTTGGGGACAGGTCGATTCTACGAGCAGTACTTC. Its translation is CASSLGTGRFYEQYF.

The CDR3 sequence: CASSPPREGANNEQFF. The CDR3 DNA reads TGTGCCAGCTCACCACCGCGGGAAGGGGCGAACAATGAGCAGTTCTTC. V usage is TRBV18 and J usage is TRBJ2-1; maybe TRBD2 (6 bases). The CDR3 has 16 amino acids. CDR1 and CDR2 (germline): KGHSH, LQKENI. V was pared by 0 bases and J by 5 bases, with 14 bases between.

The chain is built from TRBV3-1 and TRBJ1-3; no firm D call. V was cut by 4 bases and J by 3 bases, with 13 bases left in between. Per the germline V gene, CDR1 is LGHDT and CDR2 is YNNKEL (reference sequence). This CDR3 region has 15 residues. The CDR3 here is CASSRDPLFGNTIYF. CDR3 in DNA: TGTGCCAGCAGCCGAGATCCTCTGTTTGGAAACACCATATATTTT.

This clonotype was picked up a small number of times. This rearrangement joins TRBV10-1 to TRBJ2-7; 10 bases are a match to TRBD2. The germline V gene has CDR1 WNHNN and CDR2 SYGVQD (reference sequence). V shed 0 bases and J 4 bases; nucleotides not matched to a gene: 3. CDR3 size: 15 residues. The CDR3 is CASSESGLADYEQYF. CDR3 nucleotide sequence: TGCGCCAGCAGTGAGTCAGGACTAGCGGATTACGAGCAGTACTTC.

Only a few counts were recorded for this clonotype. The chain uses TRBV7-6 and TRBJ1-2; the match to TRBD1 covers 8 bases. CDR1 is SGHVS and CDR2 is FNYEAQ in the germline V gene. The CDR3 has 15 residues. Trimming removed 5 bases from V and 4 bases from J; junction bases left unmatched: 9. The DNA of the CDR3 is TGTGCCAGCAGCCAGGAACAGGGGGGACCCTATGGCTACACCTTC. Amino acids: CASSQEQGGPYGYTF.

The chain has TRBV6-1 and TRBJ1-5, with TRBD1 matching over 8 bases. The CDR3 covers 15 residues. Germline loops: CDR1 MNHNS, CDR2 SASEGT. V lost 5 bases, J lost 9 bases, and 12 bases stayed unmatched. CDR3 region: CASSTGGAQIGPQHF. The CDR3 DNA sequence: TGTGCCAGCAGTACAGGGGGGGCCCAGATCGGGCCCCAGCATTTT.

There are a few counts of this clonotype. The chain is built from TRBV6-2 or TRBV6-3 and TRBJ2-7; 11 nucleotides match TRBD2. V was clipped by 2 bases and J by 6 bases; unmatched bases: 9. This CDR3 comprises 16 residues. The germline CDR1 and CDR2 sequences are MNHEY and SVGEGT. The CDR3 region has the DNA TGTGCCAGCAGTTACCCTACTAGCGGGAGCAAGCCCGAGCAGTACTTC. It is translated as CASSYPTSGSKPEQYF.

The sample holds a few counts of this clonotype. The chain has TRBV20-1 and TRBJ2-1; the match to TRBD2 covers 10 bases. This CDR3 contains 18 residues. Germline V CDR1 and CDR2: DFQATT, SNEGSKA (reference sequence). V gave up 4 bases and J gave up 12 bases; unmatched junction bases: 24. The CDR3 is CSANLVRGPSGSKAGQFF. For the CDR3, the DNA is TGCAGTGCTAACCTAGTTAGGGGTCCTAGCGGGAGTAAGGCCGGGCAGTTCTTC.

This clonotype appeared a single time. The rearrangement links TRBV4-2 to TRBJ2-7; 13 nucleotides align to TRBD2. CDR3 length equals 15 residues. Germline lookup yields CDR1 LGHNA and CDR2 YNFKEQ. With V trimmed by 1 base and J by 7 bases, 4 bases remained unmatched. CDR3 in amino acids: CASSQGTSGSGEQYF. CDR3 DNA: TGTGCCAGCAGCCAAGGGACTAGCGGGAGTGGTGAGCAGTACTTC.

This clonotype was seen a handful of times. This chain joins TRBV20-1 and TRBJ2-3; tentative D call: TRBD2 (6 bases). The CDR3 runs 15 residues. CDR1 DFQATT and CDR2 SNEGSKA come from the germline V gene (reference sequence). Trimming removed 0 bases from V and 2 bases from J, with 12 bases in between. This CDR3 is CSARDPSSDTDTQYF. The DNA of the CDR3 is TGCAGTGCTAGAGATCCCTCTAGCGACACAGATACGCAGTATTTT.

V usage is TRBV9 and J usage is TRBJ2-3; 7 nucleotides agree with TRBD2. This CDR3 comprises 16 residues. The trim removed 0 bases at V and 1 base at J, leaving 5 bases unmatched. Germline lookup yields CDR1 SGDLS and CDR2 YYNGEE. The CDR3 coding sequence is TGTGCCAGCAGCGTAGTTCCTAGCGGCCGCACAGATACGCAGTATTTT. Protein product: CASSVVPSGRTDTQYF.

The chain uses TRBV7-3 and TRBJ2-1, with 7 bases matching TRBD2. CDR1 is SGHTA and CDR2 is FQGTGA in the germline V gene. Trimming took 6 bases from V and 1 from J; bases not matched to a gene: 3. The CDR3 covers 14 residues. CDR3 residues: CASRLAASYNEQFF. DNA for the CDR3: TGTGCCAGCAGGCTAGCGGCATCCTACAATGAGCAGTTCTTC.

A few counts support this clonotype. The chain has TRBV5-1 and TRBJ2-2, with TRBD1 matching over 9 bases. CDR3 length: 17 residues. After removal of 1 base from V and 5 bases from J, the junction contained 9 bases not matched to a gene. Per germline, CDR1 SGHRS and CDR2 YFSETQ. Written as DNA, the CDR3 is TGCGCCAGCAGCTTGTTCGGGACAGGGCAGGGTACCGGGGAGCTGTTTTTT. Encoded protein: CASSLFGTGQGTGELFF. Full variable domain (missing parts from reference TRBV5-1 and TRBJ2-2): KAGVTQTPRYLIKTRGQQVTLSCSPISGHRSVSWYQQTPGQGLQFLFEYFSETQRNKGNFPGRFSGRQFSNSRSEMNVSTLELGDSALYLCASSLFGTGQGTGELFFGEGSRLTVL.

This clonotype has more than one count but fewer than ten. In nucleotides, the CDR3 is TGTGCCAGCAGCTCCTTTGAGCGGGAGGGCTCAGATACGCAGTATTTT. Encoded protein: CASSSFEREGSDTQYF. This rearrangement joins TRBV7-8 to TRBJ2-3, with TRBD2 matching over 10 bases. The CDR3 has 16 amino acids. The V gene's germline CDR1 is SGHVS and CDR2 FQNEAQ. V lost 4 bases, J lost 4 bases, and 8 bases stayed unmatched.

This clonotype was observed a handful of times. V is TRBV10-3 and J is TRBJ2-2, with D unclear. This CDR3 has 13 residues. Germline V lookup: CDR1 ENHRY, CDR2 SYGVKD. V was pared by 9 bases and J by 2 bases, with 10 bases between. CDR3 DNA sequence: TGTGCCATAATGGACGGAAACACCGGGGAGCTGTTTTTT. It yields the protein CAIMDGNTGELFF.

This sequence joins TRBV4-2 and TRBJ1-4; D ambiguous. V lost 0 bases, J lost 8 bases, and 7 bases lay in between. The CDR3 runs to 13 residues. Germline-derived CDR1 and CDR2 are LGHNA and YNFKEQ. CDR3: CASSQDLYEKLFF. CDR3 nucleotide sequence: TGTGCCAGCAGCCAAGACTTATACGAAAAACTGTTTTTT.

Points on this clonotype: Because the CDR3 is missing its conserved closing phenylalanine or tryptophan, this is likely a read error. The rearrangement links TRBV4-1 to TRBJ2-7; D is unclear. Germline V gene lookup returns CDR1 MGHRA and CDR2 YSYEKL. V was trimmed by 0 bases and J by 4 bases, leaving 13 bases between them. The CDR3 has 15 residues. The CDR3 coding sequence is TGCGCCAGCAGCCAAGAGGTGGCGGAGTATTACGAGCAGTACCTC. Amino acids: CASSQEVAEYYEQYL.

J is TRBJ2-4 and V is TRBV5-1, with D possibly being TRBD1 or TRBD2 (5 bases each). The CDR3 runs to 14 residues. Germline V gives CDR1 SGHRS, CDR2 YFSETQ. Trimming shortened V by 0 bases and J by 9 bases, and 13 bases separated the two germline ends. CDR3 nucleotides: TGCGCCAGCAGCTTGGAGGGTCGGGACGGCATTCAGTACTTC. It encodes CASSLEGRDGIQYF.

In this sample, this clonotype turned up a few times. CDR3 bases: TGTGCCAGCAGTTTTCGGGTCCTAGCGGGGCAGGGGTACAATGAGCAGTTCTTC. Residues: CASSFRVLAGQGYNEQFF. The genes are TRBV12-3 or TRBV12-4 and TRBJ2-1; 9 positions agree with TRBD2. The CDR3 runs to 18 residues. V was clipped by 3 bases and J by 4 bases; unmatched bases: 13.

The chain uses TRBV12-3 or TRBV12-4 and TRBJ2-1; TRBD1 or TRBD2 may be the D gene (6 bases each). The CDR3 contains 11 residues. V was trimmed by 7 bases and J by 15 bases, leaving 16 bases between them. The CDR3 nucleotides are TGTGCCAGCAATAATCCAGGGGAGGTGTTCTTC. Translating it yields CASNNPGEVFF.

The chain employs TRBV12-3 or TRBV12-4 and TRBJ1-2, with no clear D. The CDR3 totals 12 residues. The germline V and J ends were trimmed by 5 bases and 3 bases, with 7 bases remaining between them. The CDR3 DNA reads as TGTGCCAGCAGTGATCCATACTATGGCTACACCTTC. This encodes CASSDPYYGYTF.

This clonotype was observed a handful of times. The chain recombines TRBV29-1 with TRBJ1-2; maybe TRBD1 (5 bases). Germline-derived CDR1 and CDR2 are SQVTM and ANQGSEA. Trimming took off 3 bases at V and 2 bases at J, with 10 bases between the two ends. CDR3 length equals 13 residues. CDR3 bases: TGCAGCGTTGAGCCCAGGGCGAACTATGGCTACACCTTC. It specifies CSVEPRANYGYTF.

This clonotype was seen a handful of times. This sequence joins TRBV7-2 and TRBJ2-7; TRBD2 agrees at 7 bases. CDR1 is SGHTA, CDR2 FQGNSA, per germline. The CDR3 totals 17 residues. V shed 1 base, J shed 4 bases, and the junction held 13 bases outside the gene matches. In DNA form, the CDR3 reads TGTGCCAGCAGCTTAGTCTCCACCGGCGGGAGTCGGTACGAGCAGTACTTC. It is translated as CASSLVSTGGSRYEQYF.

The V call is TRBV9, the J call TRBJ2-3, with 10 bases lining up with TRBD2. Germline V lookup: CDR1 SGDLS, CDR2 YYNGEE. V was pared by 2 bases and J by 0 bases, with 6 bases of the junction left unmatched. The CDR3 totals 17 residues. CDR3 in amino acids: CASSVRTSGSSTDTQYF. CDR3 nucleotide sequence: TGTGCCAGCAGCGTTCGGACTAGCGGATCTAGCACAGATACGCAGTATTTT.

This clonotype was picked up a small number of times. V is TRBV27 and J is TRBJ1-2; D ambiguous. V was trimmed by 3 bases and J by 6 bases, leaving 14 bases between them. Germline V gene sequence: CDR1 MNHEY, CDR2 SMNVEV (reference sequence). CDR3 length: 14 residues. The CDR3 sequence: CASSFSGAVNGYTF. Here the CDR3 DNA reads TGTGCCAGCAGTTTCTCGGGAGCGGTGAATGGCTACACCTTC.

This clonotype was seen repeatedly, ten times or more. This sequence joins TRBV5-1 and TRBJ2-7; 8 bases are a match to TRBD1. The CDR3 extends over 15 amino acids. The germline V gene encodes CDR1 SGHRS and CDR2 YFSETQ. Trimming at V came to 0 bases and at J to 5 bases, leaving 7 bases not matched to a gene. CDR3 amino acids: CASSLAPGQEHEQYF. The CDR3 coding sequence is TGCGCCAGCAGCTTGGCCCCGGGACAGGAACACGAGCAGTACTTC.

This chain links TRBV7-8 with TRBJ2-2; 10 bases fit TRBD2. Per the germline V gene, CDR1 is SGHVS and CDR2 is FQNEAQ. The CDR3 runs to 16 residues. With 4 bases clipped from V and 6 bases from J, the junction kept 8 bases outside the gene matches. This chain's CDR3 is CASSSLAGVGPGELFF. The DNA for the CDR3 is TGTGCCAGCAGCTCTCTAGCGGGAGTAGGGCCCGGGGAGCTGTTTTTT.

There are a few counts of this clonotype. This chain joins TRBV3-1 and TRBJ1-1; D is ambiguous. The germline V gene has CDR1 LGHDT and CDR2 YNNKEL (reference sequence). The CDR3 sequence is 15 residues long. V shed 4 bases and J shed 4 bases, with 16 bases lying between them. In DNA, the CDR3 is TGTGCCAGCAGCCTTCGAGACCTAGCGGGCACTGAAGCTTTCTTT. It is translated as CASSLRDLAGTEAFF. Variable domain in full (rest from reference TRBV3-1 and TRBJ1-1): DTAVSQTPKYLVTQMGNDKSIKCEQNLGHDTMYWYKQDSKKFLKIMFSYNNKELIINETVPNRFSPKSPDKAHLNLHINSLELGDSAVYFCASSLRDLAGTEAFFGQGTRLTVV.

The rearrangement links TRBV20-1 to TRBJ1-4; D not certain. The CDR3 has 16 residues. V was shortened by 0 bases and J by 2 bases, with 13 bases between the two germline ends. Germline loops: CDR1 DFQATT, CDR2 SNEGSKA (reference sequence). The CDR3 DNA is TGCAGTGCTAGAGATCGGAGGGTTTCCACTAATGAAAAACTGTTTTTT. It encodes CSARDRRVSTNEKLFF.

CDR3 protein: CSVRKGARANTGELFF. In DNA form, the CDR3 reads TGCAGCGTCCGAAAAGGGGCACGCGCGAACACCGGGGAGCTGTTTTTT. J is TRBJ2-2 and V is TRBV29-1, with a tentative D call TRBD1 (5 bases). Germline values: CDR1 SQVTM, CDR2 ANQGSEA. V was clipped by 6 bases and J by 0 bases, with 17 bases between them. The CDR3 runs to 16 residues.